Each of the 20 T cell receptor beta chains below was sequenced from the same sample in a study of chemoradiotherapy in HPV16-positive cancers. The repertoire was sequenced with immunoSEQ multiplex PCR; TCRdb's copy has only in-frame clones and lacks some. The repertoire holds 1,500 to 1,800 clones, with about 80% as singletons. The source was tumor tissue, collected from a patient who underwent chemoradiotherapy. The origin of the receptors is a human donor with HPV-associated anogenital cancer.

By share, this clone ranks as large. The chain uses TRBV5-1 and TRBJ2-5; D may be TRBD1 or TRBD2 (5 bases each). This CDR3 region has 14 residues. Trimming shortened V by 0 bases and J by 5 bases, and 11 bases separated the two germline ends. Germline V CDR1 and CDR2: SGHRS, YFSETQ. CDR3 in DNA: TGCGCCAGCAGCTTGGGGGGGATCTGGGAGACCCAGTACTTC. Protein: CASSLGGIWETQYF. The complete variable domain, with remaining parts taken from reference TRBV5-1 and TRBJ2-5, reads KAGVTQTPRYLIKTRGQQVTLSCSPISGHRSVSWYQQTPGQGLQFLFEYFSETQRNKGNFPGRFSGRQFSNSRSEMNVSTLELGDSALYLCASSLGGIWETQYFGPGTRLLVL.

In its sample, this clone was seen a few times. The chain combines TRBV19 with TRBJ2-4; D not resolved. Germline V gene lookup returns CDR1 LNHDA and CDR2 SQIVND (reference sequence). The CDR3 length is 13 residues. The V end lost 8 bases, the J end lost 2 bases, and 10 bases lay between the germline ends. The CDR3 nucleotides are TGTGCCAGTGCCGGTGATCCCAAAAACATTCAGTACTTC. Its translation: CASAGDPKNIQYF.

This chain links TRBV5-4 with TRBJ2-3; 9 bases map to TRBD1. Trimming at V came to 4 bases and at J to 3 bases, leaving 6 bases not matched to a gene. Germline CDR1 SGHNT, CDR2 YYREEE (reference sequence). The CDR3 runs 15 residues. CDR3 coding DNA: TGTGCCAGCAGCGCGGACAGGGGACGGACAGATACGCAGTATTTT. This codes for CASSADRGRTDTQYF.

J is TRBJ2-1 and V is TRBV19; tentatively, D is TRBD2 (6 bases). V lost 9 bases, J lost 14 bases, and 20 bases lay in between. Germline values: CDR1 LNHDA, CDR2 SQIVND (reference sequence). The CDR3 contains 12 residues. Here the CDR3 reads CASGAAGRNEFF. The CDR3 region has the DNA TGTGCCAGCGGCGCTGCGGGAAGGAATGAGTTCTTC.

The V and J genes are TRBV5-1 and TRBJ2-5; D gene uncertain. The CDR3 is made up of 16 amino acids. Germline V CDR1 and CDR2: SGHRS, YFSETQ. Trimming took 3 bases from V and 2 from J, leaving 17 bases between them. The CDR3 DNA follows: TGCGCCAGCAGCTCCGGGTCCTGGCTATTGCAAGAGACCCAGTACTTC. It yields the protein CASSSGSWLLQETQYF.

The rearrangement links TRBV2 to TRBJ2-5; TRBD2 is a possible D gene (5 bases). The V gene's germline CDR1 is SNHLY and CDR2 FYNNEI. This CDR3 region has 13 residues. Trimming took off 6 bases at V and 5 bases at J, with 13 bases between the two ends. This CDR3 is CASSGRGGETQYF. The CDR3 coding sequence is TGTGCCAGCAGCGGACGGGGTGGGGAGACCCAGTACTTC.

The chain uses TRBV7-2 and TRBJ2-7; D gene ambiguous. The germline V and J ends were trimmed by 5 bases and 3 bases, with 8 bases remaining between them. The CDR3 is 12 residues long. Germline V gene data show CDR1 as SGHTA and CDR2 as FQGNSA. For the CDR3, the DNA is TGTGCCAGCAGCCGACCCTTCTACGAGCAGTACTTC. Its protein is CASSRPFYEQYF.

The V gene is TRBV28, the J gene TRBJ2-7; 11 bases match TRBD1. Per germline, CDR1 MDHEN and CDR2 SYDVKM. This CDR3 is 14 amino acids long. Trimming cost V 3 bases and J 5 bases; bases outside gene matches: 3. For the CDR3, the DNA is TGTGCCAGCAGTTTCGGACAGGGGGCTCACGAGCAGTACTTC. Protein sequence: CASSFGQGAHEQYF.

The chain recombines TRBV9 with TRBJ2-1; D uncertain. This CDR3 is built from 13 residues. Per the germline V gene, CDR1 is SGDLS and CDR2 is YYNGEE. Trimming pared 1 base from V and 8 bases from J, leaving 10 bases between. In DNA form, the CDR3 reads TGTGCCAGCAGCGTATCACAGAACGATGAGCAGTTCTTC. This codes for CASSVSQNDEQFF.

The CDR3 region has the DNA TGTGCCAGCAGTGATCAGCGGGGGGGCATGGATGAGCAGTTCTTC. Amino acid sequence: CASSDQRGGMDEQFF. The chain joins TRBV28 to TRBJ2-1; 10 positions agree with TRBD2. Germline CDR1 and CDR2: MDHEN and SYDVKM. J lost 8 bases, V lost 5 bases, and 9 bases had no gene match. The CDR3 spans 15 residues.

This sequence joins TRBV7-9 and TRBJ1-6; D remains unclear. CDR3 length: 13 residues. V was shortened by 1 base and J by 10 bases, with 8 bases between the two germline ends. The germline gives CDR1 SEHNR, CDR2 FQNEAQ (reference sequence). This CDR3 reads CASSLGPPSPLHF. CDR3 nucleotide sequence: TGTGCCAGCAGCTTAGGTCCCCCCTCACCCCTCCACTTT.

The chain employs TRBV30 and TRBJ2-2; possibly TRBD1 for D (6 bases). The CDR3 is 20 amino acids. V lost 0 bases, J lost 2 bases, and 25 bases lay in between. CDR1 is GTSNPN and CDR2 is SVGIG in the germline V gene (reference sequence). The CDR3 reads CAWSVGTGIRKTQNTGELFF. The CDR3 DNA reads as TGTGCCTGGAGTGTGGGAACAGGGATACGCAAAACCCAAAACACCGGGGAGCTGTTTTTT.

This clone showed up just a few times. CDR3 amino acids: CASSWGDTQYF. The CDR3 nucleotides read TGTGCCAGCAGCTGGGGGGATACGCAGTATTTT. The V gene is TRBV5-6, the J gene TRBJ2-3, with D possibly being TRBD1 or TRBD2 (5 bases each). V dropped 3 bases and J dropped 6 bases, with 5 bases sitting between them. The germline V gene has CDR1 SGHDT and CDR2 YYEEEE. This CDR3 is built from 11 residues. Full variable domain (missing parts from reference TRBV5-6 and TRBJ2-3): DAGVTQSPTHLIKTRGQQVTLRCSPKSGHDTVSWYQQALGQGPQFIFQYYEEEERQRGNFPDRFSGHQFPNYSSELNVNALLLGDSALYLCASSWGDTQYFGPGTRLTVL.

The J gene is TRBJ2-1, the V gene TRBV5-1; D unclear. CDR1 and CDR2 (germline): SGHRS, YFSETQ. CDR3 length: 13 amino acids. Trimming took 0 bases from V and 6 from J, leaving 7 bases between them. As DNA, the CDR3 is TGCGCCAGCAGCTTGGTATGGGGCAATGAGCAGTTCTTC. Translating gives CASSLVWGNEQFF.

The chain is built from TRBV5-4 and TRBJ2-5; D is tentatively TRBD1 or TRBD2 (6 bases each). Trimming stripped 4 bases from V and 6 bases from J, with 16 bases between. This CDR3 spans 14 amino acids. The germline V gene has CDR1 SGHNT and CDR2 YYREEE (reference sequence). Here the CDR3 DNA reads TGTGCCAGCAGCGGCTATGGTGGGGGGCAGACCCAGTACTTC. This codes for CASSGYGGGQTQYF.

The chain is built from TRBV6-5 and TRBJ2-1; 7 nucleotides match TRBD1. In germline, CDR1 is MNHEY, CDR2 SVGAGI. The CDR3 is 15 residues long. After removal of 1 base from V and 8 bases from J, the junction contained 8 bases not matched to a gene. CDR3 amino acids: CASSYWAQGTHEQFF. The DNA of the CDR3 is TGTGCCAGCAGTTACTGGGCACAGGGGACCCATGAGCAGTTCTTC.

CDR3 coding DNA: TGCGCCAGCAACCCCCGGGACACCACCGCGTCCACAGATACGCAGTATTTT. Protein product: CASNPRDTTASTDTQYF. The chain couples TRBV10-2 to TRBJ2-3; TRBD1 is a possible D gene (6 bases). Germline V CDR1 and CDR2: WSHSY, SAAADI. This CDR3 region has 17 residues. With 7 bases removed from V and 2 bases from J, the gap between germline ends came to 22 bases.

The chain has TRBV5-1 and TRBJ2-2; D ambiguous. CDR1 and CDR2 (germline): SGHRS, YFSETQ. The CDR3 length is 15 residues. Trimming cost V 5 bases and J 5 bases, with 16 bases left between them. This chain's CDR3 is CASSRVGFETGELFF. CDR3 nucleotide sequence: TGCGCCAGCAGTCGGGTGGGGTTTGAGACCGGGGAGCTGTTTTTT.

Comments on this clone: A junction end diverges from the germline sequence, so it may reflect a read error. V and J are TRBV7-7 and TRBJ2-2; 7 bases fit TRBD2. Per germline, CDR1 SSHAT and CDR2 FNYEAQ (reference sequence). There are 16 residues in the CDR3. CDR3 in DNA: TGTGCTAGCAGCTTAGGGAGGGGTTTTCGAACCGGGGAGCTGTTTTTT. It translates to CASSLGRGFRTGELFF.

The J gene is TRBJ2-7, the V gene TRBV9; D unclear. Trimming took 2 bases from V and 1 from J, leaving 10 bases between them. CDR1 and CDR2 (germline): SGDLS, YYNGEE. The CDR3 is 14 residues long. This chain's CDR3 is CASSVSVPSYEQYF. The CDR3, as DNA: TGTGCCAGCAGCGTCTCCGTCCCTTCCTACGAGCAGTACTTC.